The 9 T cell receptor beta chains below all came from one sample that was sequenced in a study of T cell repertoires in cytomegalovirus infection. TCRdb re-derived calls from the reads in MiXCR, one entry per CDR3 protein. In the table there are almost 550,000 distinct CDR3 sequences, 16% of which are singletons. Sequencing input: CD8+ T cells from PBMCs. The receptors were gathered from a human donor in good health (CMV status not recorded). Some clones in this sample may be carry-over from other donors' samples.

This chain uses TRBV6-2 or TRBV6-3 with TRBJ2-1, with 7 positions matching TRBD2. J lost 6 bases, V lost 0 bases, and 8 bases had no gene match. Germline-derived CDR1 and CDR2 are MNHEY and SVGEGT. CDR3 length: 16 residues. CDR3 sequence: CASSYSGGGRGNEQFF. CDR3 bases: TGTGCCAGCAGTTACTCAGGAGGCGGGAGAGGCAATGAGCAGTTCTTC.

This clonotype was recorded at least ten times. The CDR3 sequence: CASSEAGRLKGPQHF. Here the CDR3 DNA reads TGTGCCAGCAGTGAAGCAGGCAGGTTGAAAGGGCCCCAGCATTTT. V is TRBV6-1 and J is TRBJ1-5; no clear D. Germline CDR1 MNHNS, CDR2 SASEGT. CDR3 length: 15 residues. Trimming removed 0 bases at V and 9 bases at J, with 15 bases between.

In this sample, this clonotype turned up a few times. The V call is TRBV20-1, the J call TRBJ2-6; perhaps TRBD1 as D (6 bases). Germline V gene sequence: CDR1 DFQATT, CDR2 SNEGSKA (reference sequence). The CDR3 sequence is 13 residues long. Trimming pared 8 bases from V and 4 bases from J, leaving 12 bases between. The CDR3 loop reads CSPGALGANVLTF. The CDR3 DNA sequence: TGCAGTCCAGGGGCGCTGGGGGCCAACGTCCTGACTTTC.

This clonotype occurred a few times. V and J are TRBV13 and TRBJ1-6, with 7 positions matching TRBD1. Per the germline V gene, CDR1 is PRHDT and CDR2 is FYEKMQ (reference sequence). V lost 0 bases to trimming and J lost 7 bases; unmatched junction nucleotides: 6. There are 16 residues in the CDR3. The CDR3 sequence: CASSLGGTARNSPLHF. The DNA of the CDR3 is TGTGCCAGCAGCTTAGGAGGGACAGCGCGGAATTCACCCCTCCACTTT.

This clonotype was detected many times. V usage is TRBV30 and J usage is TRBJ1-1; D is unresolved. CDR1 is GTSNPN and CDR2 is SVGIG in the germline V gene (reference sequence). The CDR3 covers 13 residues. V shed 0 bases and J shed 0 bases, with 5 bases lying between them. The CDR3 is CAWSVLLNTEAFF. The DNA for the CDR3 is TGTGCCTGGAGTGTACTTCTGAACACTGAAGCTTTCTTT.

This clonotype was recorded many times. J is TRBJ1-5 and V is TRBV28; TRBD1 might be the D (6 bases). V was shortened by 7 bases and J by 0 bases, with 19 bases between the two germline ends. Germline lookup yields CDR1 MDHEN and CDR2 SYDVKM. This CDR3 contains 17 residues. The CDR3 sequence: CASTPRGAVYSNQPQHF. As DNA, the CDR3 is TGTGCCAGCACTCCGAGGGGGGCCGTGTATAGCAATCAGCCCCAGCATTTT.

The chain joins TRBV10-2 to TRBJ2-7, with D possibly TRBD1 on 5 matching bases. CDR1 and CDR2 from the germline V gene are WSHSY and SAAADI. With 3 bases removed from V and 2 bases from J, the gap between germline ends came to 8 bases. The CDR3 length is 13 residues. CDR3 sequence reads: CASSDDSPYEQYF. In DNA form, the CDR3 reads TGCGCCAGCAGTGATGACAGCCCCTACGAGCAGTACTTC.

The chain carries TRBV30 and TRBJ2-7, with 11 positions matching TRBD1. This CDR3 comprises 16 residues. The V and J ends lost 3 bases and 0 bases, in that order; junction bases with no gene match: 7. The germline CDR1 and CDR2 sequences are GTSNPN and SVGIG (reference sequence). The CDR3 coding sequence is TGTGCCTGGAGCCTGAGGGACAGGGGGAGCTCCTACGAGCAGTACTTC. Protein sequence: CAWSLRDRGSSYEQYF.

This clonotype was detected many times. The J gene is TRBJ2-1, the V gene TRBV6-2 or TRBV6-3, with a tentative D call TRBD1 (6 bases). The germline V and J ends were trimmed by 6 bases and 7 bases, with 10 bases remaining between them. The CDR3 has 12 residues. Germline CDR1 MNHEY, CDR2 SVGEGT. CDR3 nucleotide sequence: TGTGCCAGCAGCCGAGGACAGAATGAGCAGTTCTTC. This gives the protein CASSRGQNEQFF.